This T cell receptor (beta chain) was found in a study of T cell responses to AZD1222 COVID-19 vaccine. Across the whole study: Second doses that came at about 4 or about 12 weeks were put together.

The repertoire was sequenced with immunoSEQ multiplex PCR; TCRdb's copy has only in-frame clones and lacks some. The sample lists 150,000 to 180,000 clones, about 85% occurring once. Concerning this clone itself: What it binds is not known.

This CDR3 has 13 residues. Trimming cost V 5 bases and J 9 bases; bases outside gene matches: 6. Per the germline V gene, CDR1 is MNHEY and CDR2 is SMNVEV (reference sequence). General observations from the study: Donors in the cohort were predominantly white British and more often female, and clonal diversity was possibly underestimated. Spike as a whole was targeted by vaccine-associated CD4 TCRs, dominant at 160-218 and 743-854. Recipients of AZD1222 seropositive at baseline numbered only 5 to 7.

The V gene is TRBV27, the J gene TRBJ2-1; 8 bases map to TRBD1. The sequencing used peripheral blood, collected on day 0 of AZD1222 vaccination. This TCR was recovered from an adult in good health. The CDR3 nucleotides read TGTGCCAGCAGTCTGGGGACAGGACTTGAGCAGTTCTTC. Amino acids: CASSLGTGLEQFF.